The 18 T cell receptor beta chains in this list originate from one sample, sequenced in a study of brain metastases from non-small cell lung cancer. Profiling relied on immunoSEQ multiplex PCR, and the TCRdb table lists in-frame clones only, not all of them. The table shows about 1,700 clones, with roughly 76% occurring only once. The sample was tissue from a brain metastasis. All receptors derive from a donor aged 40 or older with non-small cell lung cancer.

The J gene is TRBJ2-5, the V gene TRBV2; possible D gene TRBD1, 5 bases. V lost 7 bases to trimming and J lost 5 bases, with 17 bases between them. Per germline, CDR1 SNHLY and CDR2 FYNNEI. The CDR3 sequence is 14 residues long. The CDR3 DNA reads as TGTGCCAGCACCCGAGTAGGGGCAGGGGAGACCCAGTACTTC. Translated, it gives CASTRVGAGETQYF.

The chain joins TRBV9 to TRBJ1-6; no clear D gene. The CDR3 consists of 16 residues. The germline V gene encodes CDR1 SGDLS and CDR2 YYNGEE. V shed 0 bases and J shed 9 bases, with 16 bases lying between them. DNA of the CDR3: TGTGCCAGCAGCGTAGACTCTCAGGCCGTAGGTTCACCCCTCCACTTT. Residues: CASSVDSQAVGSPLHF.

The rearrangement joins TRBV30 to TRBJ1-2; D uncertain. The V end was cut by 4 bases, the J end by 1 base, with 19 bases between. This CDR3 has 16 residues. In germline, CDR1 is GTSNPN, CDR2 SVGIG (reference sequence). The CDR3, as DNA: TGTGCCTGGAAGAGACTAGATACGACATATAACTATGGCTACACCTTC. Protein sequence: CAWKRLDTTYNYGYTF.

In the case of this clone: A read error may account for a junction end that differs from germline. This sample includes further DNA sequences coding for the same CDR3. V gene TRBV6-5 combines with J gene TRBJ1-2; 7 bases map to TRBD1. Germline-derived CDR1 and CDR2 are MNHEY and SVGAGI. CDR3 length: 13 residues. CDR3: CASSSGQDYGYTF. CDR3 DNA sequence: TGTGCCAGCAGTAGCGGACAGGACTATGGTTACACCTTC.

V and J are TRBV28 and TRBJ2-2; 10 nucleotides line up with TRBD1. The CDR3 loop spans 15 amino acids. Germline assignment: CDR1 MDHEN and CDR2 SYDVKM. V was clipped by 8 bases and J by 6 bases; unmatched bases: 9. In DNA, the CDR3 is TGTGCCAGCCTTAAGCCGGGACAGGGGCCCGGGGAGCTGTTTTTT. Translation gives CASLKPGQGPGELFF.

The chain employs TRBV5-6 and TRBJ1-1; D ambiguous. This CDR3 comprises 16 residues. Germline assignment: CDR1 SGHDT and CDR2 YYEEEE. Trimming shortened V by 4 bases and J by 0 bases, and 16 bases separated the two germline ends. CDR3 sequence (DNA): TGTGCCAGCAGCCGCGGAACAGACACGTTGAACACTGAAGCTTTCTTT. Its translation is CASSRGTDTLNTEAFF.

The chain recombines TRBV11-2 with TRBJ2-2, with 15 bases aligning to TRBD2. The V gene end was trimmed by 0 bases and the J gene end by 6 bases; junction bases not matched to a gene: 5. The CDR3 runs 18 residues. Per germline, CDR1 SGHAT and CDR2 FQNNGV. The CDR3 nucleotides are TGTGCCAGCAGCTTAGAGGGACTAGCGGGGGGCCAAGCCGGGGAGCTGTTTTTT. This encodes CASSLEGLAGGQAGELFF.

The chain is built from TRBV2 and TRBJ1-2; TRBD1 might be the D (6 bases). The germline V gene has CDR1 SNHLY and CDR2 FYNNEI. This CDR3 has 13 residues. V was pared by 5 bases and J by 0 bases, with 7 bases between. The CDR3 reads CASSQGTNYGYTF. For the CDR3, the DNA is TGTGCCAGCAGTCAGGGGACTAACTATGGCTACACCTTC.

The genes are TRBV5-4 and TRBJ2-5, with a tentative D call TRBD2 (5 bases). This CDR3 has 16 residues. Trimming removed 4 bases from V and 5 bases from J, with 21 bases in between. Germline CDR1 is SGHNT and CDR2 is YYREEE (reference sequence). The CDR3 spells CASSPPERIVGETQYF. The CDR3 DNA follows: TGTGCCAGCAGCCCCCCAGAGCGGATTGTAGGGGAGACCCAGTACTTC. Combining the CDR3 with reference TRBV5-4 and TRBJ2-5 gives the whole variable domain ETGVTQSPTHLIKTRGQQVTLRCSSQSGHNTVSWYQQALGQGPQFIFQYYREEENGRGNFPPRFSGLQFPNYSSELNVNALELDDSALYLCASSPPERIVGETQYFGPGTRLLVL.

The rearrangement links TRBV7-9 to TRBJ1-2, with TRBD1 matching over 8 bases. The CDR3 length is 17 residues. CDR1 and CDR2 (germline): SEHNR, FQNEAQ (reference sequence). Trimming cost V 1 base and J 3 bases; bases outside gene matches: 10. The CDR3 sequence: CASSLGARGRRHYGYTF. The DNA of the CDR3 is TGTGCCAGCAGCTTAGGGGCCAGGGGGCGTCGGCACTATGGCTACACCTTC.

With regard to this clone: The identical CDR3 is also encoded by other nucleotide sequences in the sample. The chain combines TRBV7-9 with TRBJ2-3, with D tentatively TRBD2 (5 bases). The CDR3 loop spans 16 amino acids. The V end lost 0 bases, the J end lost 7 bases, and 17 bases lay between the germline ends. Germline V gives CDR1 SEHNR, CDR2 FQNEAQ (reference sequence). The CDR3 DNA reads as TGTGCCAGCAGCTTAGCGCGGCGAATCCTAGCCCATACGCAGTATTTT. Amino acid sequence: CASSLARRILAHTQYF.

The gene calls are TRBV30 and TRBJ1-2; D gene uncertain. The CDR3 runs to 13 residues. V was pared by 1 base and J by 2 bases, with 8 bases between. Germline CDR1 is GTSNPN and CDR2 is SVGIG (reference sequence). The CDR3 DNA reads as TGTGCCTGGAGTGCCGGACTAAACTATGGCTACACCTTC. Residues: CAWSAGLNYGYTF.

This clone occurred a few times. The junction departs from the called germline gene at one end, perhaps through a read error. The J gene is TRBJ2-3, the V gene TRBV7-2; 9 bases are shared with TRBD2. The germline V gene has CDR1 SGHTA and CDR2 FQGNSA. This CDR3 contains 15 residues. CDR3 DNA: TGTGCCAACAGCTCCAGGACTAGCGGCACAGATACGCAGTATTTT. Translation: CANSSRTSGTDTQYF.

This sequence joins TRBV6-6 and TRBJ2-6, with D unresolved. Trimming stripped 4 bases from V and 0 bases from J, with 7 bases between. This CDR3 is 15 amino acids long. CDR1 is MNHNY and CDR2 is SVGAGI in the germline V gene (reference sequence). The CDR3 sequence is CASSFINSGANVLTF. The CDR3 DNA follows: TGTGCCAGCAGTTTTATAAACTCTGGGGCCAACGTCCTGACTTTC.

The chain links TRBV2 to TRBJ2-3; 8 positions agree with TRBD2. The CDR3 contains 15 residues. V lost 4 bases, J lost 4 bases, and 7 bases stayed unmatched. Germline-derived CDR1 and CDR2 are SNHLY and FYNNEI. The CDR3 DNA is TGTGCCAGCAGTGGTTGGAGCGGGGGAGCAGATACGCAGTATTTT. Translation gives CASSGWSGGADTQYF.

This rearrangement joins TRBV30 to TRBJ1-2; D unclear. Trimming took 2 bases from V and 5 from J, leaving 9 bases between them. Germline V gives CDR1 GTSNPN, CDR2 SVGIG (reference sequence). The length of the CDR3 is 12 residues. CDR3 DNA: TGTGCCTGGAGTCAGGATAATTATGGCTACACCTTC. Amino acids: CAWSQDNYGYTF.

V gene TRBV7-6 combines with J gene TRBJ2-3, with no clear D. In germline, CDR1 is SGHVS, CDR2 FNYEAQ. V was shortened by 3 bases and J by 4 bases, with 8 bases between the two germline ends. This CDR3 spans 13 amino acids. CDR3 DNA: TGTGCCAGCAGCTTCCAGTCCCCAGATACGCAGTATTTT. Its protein is CASSFQSPDTQYF.

The J gene is TRBJ1-6, the V gene TRBV7-2; 9 nucleotides line up with TRBD1. Trimming cost V 1 base and J 1 base; bases outside gene matches: 5. CDR3 length: 18 amino acids. Germline lookup yields CDR1 SGHTA and CDR2 FQGNSA. The DNA for the CDR3 is TGTGCCAGCAGCTTAGGGACAGGGGCGCGGTCCTATAATTCACCCCTCCACTTT. This codes for CASSLGTGARSYNSPLHF.